This TCR beta chain came from a study of T cell responses to AZD1222 COVID-19 vaccine. On the study more broadly: It was second doses at about 4 or about 12 weeks that were pooled.

Findings and caveats of the study: Donors were largely white British and mainly female; clonal diversity was possibly underestimated. Researchers took repertoire samples only after the peak T cell response had come.

Some clones are missing from TCRdb's copy, which holds only in-frame ones; the method was immunoSEQ multiplex PCR. Seen here are about 130,000 clones, 70% to 90% observed once, and the top ten hold 1.5% to 2%. CDR3 length: 14 residues. V shed 4 bases and J 3 bases; nucleotides not matched to a gene: 4. CDR1 and CDR2 (germline): MGHRA, YSYEKL. Of note for this clone: Antigen: not known.

This TCR was sampled from an adult in good health. The V call is TRBV4-1, the J call TRBJ2-7; 9 bases fit TRBD2. The specimen comprised peripheral blood, sampled on day 0 of AZD1222 vaccination. The CDR3 spells CASSRFSGSYEQYF. In DNA, the CDR3 is TGCGCCAGCAGCCGCTTTAGCGGGAGCTACGAGCAGTACTTC.